The rows below give T cell receptor beta chains drawn from one sample of a study of Ad26.COV2.S vaccination and SARS-CoV-2 variants. TCRdb keeps only in-frame clones here, not all; method: immunoSEQ multiplex PCR. Of more than 400,000 clones detected, about 92% appear once; the ten largest clones hold roughly 3.9%. The sample in question was peripheral blood, obtained in a trial of Ad26.COV2.S vaccine versus placebo. Receptor source: a person aged 18-60 years who received the Ad26.COV2.S COVID-19 vaccine or a placebo. Each CDR3 is given with its conserved first and last residue. A D gene is named only where the DNA matches it firmly. Part of the rows lack a size; the others show once, few, many or a class for expanded clones.

clone_size: NA
v_call: TRBV27
d_call: TRBD1
j_call: TRBJ1-4
cdr3_aa: CATKPGQPNEKLFF
cdr3_nt: TGTGCCACAAAACCGGGACAGCCTAATGAAAAACTGTTTTTT

clone_size: NA
v_call: TRBV19
d_call: NA
j_call: TRBJ2-1
cdr3_aa: CASSIGGTGISGSKNEQFF
cdr3_nt: TGTGCCAGTAGTATAGGGGGGACAGGGATTAGCGGGAGCAAGAATGAGCAGTTCTTC

clone_size: NA
v_call: TRBV3-1/TRBV3-2
d_call: NA
j_call: TRBJ2-2
cdr3_aa: CASSPRMFGELFF
cdr3_nt: TGTGCCAGCAGCCCCAGGATGTTCGGGGAGCTGTTTTTT

clone_size: NA
v_call: TRBV7-2
d_call: NA
j_call: TRBJ2-2
cdr3_aa: CASSPVPGSAGELFF
cdr3_nt: TGTGCCAGCAGCCCCGTCCCGGGGAGTGCCGGGGAGCTGTTTTTT

clone_size: NA
v_call: TRBV4-3
d_call: NA
j_call: TRBJ2-7
cdr3_aa: CRGAGDEQYF
cdr3_nt: TGCCGGGGAGCTGGGGACGAGCAGTACTTC

clone_size: NA
v_call: TRBV15
d_call: NA
j_call: TRBJ2-5
cdr3_aa: CATSPHPLAGKETQYF
cdr3_nt: TGTGCCACCAGCCCGCACCCCTTGGCGGGAAAAGAGACCCAGTACTTC

clone_size: NA
v_call: TRBV5-1
d_call: TRBD1
j_call: TRBJ2-7
cdr3_aa: CASSWDRGTTGFQGQYF
cdr3_nt: TGCGCCAGCAGCTGGGACAGGGGGACTACCGGTTTTCAAGGGCAGTACTTC

clone_size: NA
v_call: TRBV28
d_call: TRBD1
j_call: TRBJ1-6
cdr3_aa: CASSFGTGTGLLSSYNSPLHF
cdr3_nt: TGTGCCAGCAGTTTCGGAACCGGGACAGGACTTCTGAGCTCCTATAATTCACCCCTCCACTTT

clone_size: once
v_call: TRBV28
d_call: NA
j_call: TRBJ1-6
cdr3_aa: CASSLQGASPLHF
cdr3_nt: TGTGCCAGCAGTTTACAGGGTGCTTCACCCCTCCACTTT

clone_size: NA
v_call: TRBV5-5
d_call: TRBD2
j_call: TRBJ2-1
cdr3_aa: CASSSPGLAGPYNEQFF
cdr3_nt: TGTGCCAGCAGCTCCCCCGGACTAGCGGGACCCTACAATGAGCAGTTCTTC

clone_size: NA
v_call: TRBV7-2
d_call: NA
j_call: TRBJ2-5
cdr3_aa: CASSLVVDQTQYF
cdr3_nt: TGTGCCAGCAGCTTAGTGGTAGATCAGACCCAGTACTTC

clone_size: once
v_call: TRBV6-6
d_call: NA
j_call: TRBJ1-3
cdr3_aa: CASMGLVGNTIYF
cdr3_nt: TGTGCCAGCATGGGGTTGGTCGGAAACACCATATATTTT

clone_size: NA
v_call: TRBV27
d_call: NA
j_call: TRBJ2-7
cdr3_aa: CATRAGSYEQYF
cdr3_nt: TGTGCCACCCGAGCGGGCTCCTACGAGCAGTACTTC

clone_size: NA
v_call: TRBV10-3
d_call: TRBD2
j_call: TRBJ2-3
cdr3_aa: CAIKSGLAGPDTQYF
cdr3_nt: TGTGCCATCAAGTCGGGGCTAGCGGGACCAGATACGCAGTATTTT

clone_size: NA
v_call: TRBV28
d_call: TRBD2
j_call: TRBJ2-4
cdr3_aa: CASTTSAGTPKNIQYF
cdr3_nt: TGTGCCAGCACCACCTCAGCGGGAACGCCCAAAAACATTCAGTACTTC

clone_size: NA
v_call: TRBV5-6
d_call: NA
j_call: TRBJ2-5
cdr3_aa: CASSFSGGEETQYF
cdr3_nt: TGTGCCAGCAGCTTTTCTGGCGGAGAAGAGACCCAGTACTTC

clone_size: NA
v_call: TRBV2
d_call: NA
j_call: TRBJ2-5
cdr3_aa: CASRERTERQETQYF
cdr3_nt: TGTGCCAGCAGGGAAAGGACGGAACGCCAAGAGACCCAGTACTTC

clone_size: NA
v_call: TRBV5-1
d_call: TRBD2
j_call: TRBJ2-1
cdr3_aa: CASSFGLAGGNEQFF
cdr3_nt: TGCGCCAGCAGCTTTGGGCTAGCGGGAGGCAATGAGCAGTTCTTC

clone_size: NA
v_call: TRBV5-1
d_call: NA
j_call: TRBJ2-7
cdr3_aa: CASSFSPQPYEQYF
cdr3_nt: TGCGCCAGCAGCTTTTCCCCTCAGCCCTACGAGCAGTACTTC

clone_size: NA
v_call: TRBV5-1
d_call: TRBD2
j_call: TRBJ2-1
cdr3_aa: CASSNPSGSVTNEQFF
cdr3_nt: TGCGCCAGCAGCAACCCTAGCGGGAGTGTAACAAATGAGCAGTTCTTC

clone_size: NA
v_call: TRBV2
d_call: TRBD1
j_call: TRBJ1-5
cdr3_aa: CASKDRGQSNQPQHF
cdr3_nt: TGTGCCAGCAAGGATAGGGGGCAAAGCAATCAGCCCCAGCATTTT

clone_size: NA
v_call: TRBV29-1
d_call: NA
j_call: TRBJ1-2
cdr3_aa: CSTANKQGPSGYTF
cdr3_nt: TGCAGCACAGCCAACAAACAGGGTCCTAGTGGCTACACCTTC

clone_size: NA
v_call: TRBV7-9
d_call: TRBD1
j_call: TRBJ1-5
cdr3_aa: CASSLDRVGSNQPQHF
cdr3_nt: TGTGCCAGCAGCCTTGACAGGGTCGGCAGCAATCAGCCCCAGCATTTT

clone_size: NA
v_call: TRBV7-6
d_call: TRBD2
j_call: TRBJ2-7
cdr3_aa: CASSLGLAGTYEQYF
cdr3_nt: TGTGCCAGCAGCTTAGGGCTAGCGGGCACCTACGAGCAGTACTTC

clone_size: once
v_call: TRBV5-1
d_call: NA
j_call: TRBJ2-3
cdr3_aa: CASGLNTDTQYF
cdr3_nt: TGCGCCAGCGGCCTAAATACAGATACGCAGTATTTT

clone_size: NA
v_call: TRBV10-2
d_call: TRBD1
j_call: TRBJ1-5
cdr3_aa: CASSENAGTGGGKQPQHF
cdr3_nt: TGCGCCAGCAGTGAGAACGCCGGGACAGGGGGAGGTAAACAGCCCCAGCATTTT

clone_size: NA
v_call: TRBV11-1
d_call: NA
j_call: TRBJ2-3
cdr3_aa: CASSQRSTDTQYF
cdr3_nt: TGTGCCAGCAGCCAAAGGAGCACAGATACGCAGTATTTT

clone_size: NA
v_call: TRBV19
d_call: TRBD2
j_call: TRBJ2-1
cdr3_aa: CASTPWEGRYNEQFF
cdr3_nt: TGTGCCAGTACCCCCTGGGAGGGCAGATACAATGAGCAGTTCTTC

clone_size: NA
v_call: TRBV7-9
d_call: TRBD2
j_call: TRBJ2-7
cdr3_aa: CASSLREFLYEQYF
cdr3_nt: TGTGCCAGCAGCTTGCGGGAGTTTCTCTACGAGCAGTACTTC

clone_size: NA
v_call: TRBV2
d_call: TRBD1
j_call: TRBJ1-5
cdr3_aa: CASRETGTNGQPQHF
cdr3_nt: TGTGCCAGCAGGGAGACAGGGACAAACGGCCAGCCCCAGCATTTT

clone_size: once
v_call: TRBV11-2
d_call: TRBD2
j_call: TRBJ2-1
cdr3_aa: CASSLASTVPGREQFF
cdr3_nt: TGTGCCAGCAGCTTAGCCTCGACGGTACCCGGGAGGGAGCAGTTCTTC

clone_size: NA
v_call: TRBV11-2
d_call: NA
j_call: TRBJ1-6
cdr3_aa: CASSSGQRNSPLHF
cdr3_nt: TGTGCCAGCAGCTCTGGACAGCGCAATTCACCCCTCCACTTT

clone_size: NA
v_call: TRBV9
d_call: NA
j_call: TRBJ2-1
cdr3_aa: CASSVAGGSYNEQFF
cdr3_nt: TGTGCCAGCAGCGTAGCTGGGGGTTCCTACAATGAGCAGTTCTTC

clone_size: NA
v_call: TRBV2
d_call: NA
j_call: TRBJ2-3
cdr3_aa: CASRADEDTQYF
cdr3_nt: TGTGCCAGCAGAGCGGACGAGGATACGCAGTATTTT

clone_size: NA
v_call: TRBV6-2/TRBV6-3
d_call: NA
j_call: TRBJ2-7
cdr3_aa: CASSYGTISYEQYF
cdr3_nt: TGTGCCAGCAGTTACGGTACAATCTCCTACGAGCAGTACTTC

clone_size: NA
v_call: TRBV3-1/TRBV3-2
d_call: NA
j_call: TRBJ2-3
cdr3_aa: CASSQGLFTDTQYF
cdr3_nt: TGTGCCAGCAGCCAAGGGCTTTTCACAGATACGCAGTATTTT

clone_size: few
v_call: TRBV3-1/TRBV3-2
d_call: NA
j_call: TRBJ1-2
cdr3_aa: CASSQRGDYGYTF
cdr3_nt: TGTGCCAGCAGCCAGCGGGGCGACTATGGCTACACCTTC

clone_size: NA
v_call: TRBV7-2
d_call: NA
j_call: TRBJ1-6
cdr3_aa: CASSLARGANSPLHF
cdr3_nt: TGTGCCAGCAGCTTAGCGCGGGGGGCCAATTCACCCCTCCACTTT

clone_size: NA
v_call: TRBV2
d_call: TRBD1
j_call: TRBJ2-1
cdr3_aa: CASTLTGGNEQFF
cdr3_nt: TGTGCCAGCACCTTGACAGGGGGCAATGAGCAGTTCTTC

clone_size: NA
v_call: TRBV11-2
d_call: TRBD1
j_call: TRBJ2-1
cdr3_aa: CASSSGTVLYNEQFF
cdr3_nt: TGTGCCAGCAGCTCCGGGACAGTGCTCTACAATGAGCAGTTCTTC

clone_size: NA
v_call: TRBV27
d_call: NA
j_call: TRBJ2-7
cdr3_aa: CASSLTAVPYEQYF
cdr3_nt: TGTGCCAGCAGTTTAACAGCGGTGCCCTACGAGCAGTACTTC

clone_size: NA
v_call: TRBV7-2
d_call: TRBD1
j_call: TRBJ2-7
cdr3_aa: CASSLFTGEEQYF
cdr3_nt: TGTGCCAGCAGCTTATTTACAGGGGAGGAGCAGTACTTC

clone_size: NA
v_call: TRBV12-3/TRBV12-4
d_call: NA
j_call: TRBJ2-3
cdr3_aa: CASSLDRTDTQYF
cdr3_nt: TGTGCCAGCAGTTTGGACCGGACAGATACGCAGTATTTT

clone_size: NA
v_call: TRBV7-2
d_call: NA
j_call: TRBJ2-3
cdr3_aa: CASSLGGESTDTQYF
cdr3_nt: TGTGCCAGCAGCTTAGGGGGAGAGAGCACAGATACGCAGTATTTT

clone_size: NA
v_call: TRBV4-3
d_call: NA
j_call: TRBJ2-4
cdr3_aa: CASSQDWGARVGDIQYF
cdr3_nt: TGCGCCAGCAGCCAAGATTGGGGCGCGAGGGTTGGGGACATTCAGTACTTC

clone_size: NA
v_call: TRBV7-9
d_call: NA
j_call: TRBJ2-4
cdr3_aa: CASQGGNKNIQYF
cdr3_nt: TGTGCCAGCCAGGGCGGCAACAAAAACATTCAGTACTTC

clone_size: NA
v_call: TRBV18
d_call: NA
j_call: TRBJ2-7
cdr3_aa: CASSPGPYEQYF
cdr3_nt: TGTGCCAGCTCACCAGGGCCCTACGAGCAGTACTTC

clone_size: few
v_call: TRBV6-4
d_call: TRBD2
j_call: TRBJ2-7
cdr3_aa: CASSPLAGGPAEQYF
cdr3_nt: TGTGCCAGCAGTCCCTTAGCGGGAGGGCCAGCCGAGCAGTACTTC

clone_size: NA
v_call: TRBV28
d_call: NA
j_call: TRBJ2-7
cdr3_aa: CASRGGPHEQYF
cdr3_nt: TGTGCCAGCAGGGGTGGACCGCACGAGCAGTACTTC

clone_size: NA
v_call: TRBV6-5
d_call: TRBD2
j_call: TRBJ2-1
cdr3_aa: CASRRGRGGEQFF
cdr3_nt: TGTGCCAGCAGGCGCGGGAGGGGAGGTGAGCAGTTCTTC